Each of the 31 T cell receptor beta chains below was sequenced from the same sample in a study of OX40 agonist ivuxolimab in advanced cancers. Data came from immunoSEQ multiplex PCR; TCRdb stores just in-frame clones and leaves some out. The sample carries 55,000 to 90,000 clones, approximately 80% recorded once. The starting material was CD4+ or CD8+ T cells sorted from blood, obtained in a trial of the OX40 agonist ivuxolimab. Receptors originate from an adult with an advanced solid tumor such as melanoma, head and neck, liver or kidney cancer.

The chain combines TRBV5-4 with TRBJ2-5; 10 bases are a match to TRBD2. CDR1 is SGHNT and CDR2 is YYREEE in the germline V gene (reference sequence). The V gene end was trimmed by 3 bases and the J gene end by 1 base; junction bases not matched to a gene: 3. The CDR3 loop spans 15 amino acids. The CDR3 DNA reads as TGTGCCAGCAGCTCTAGCGGGGGAACCCAAGAGACCCAGTACTTC. This encodes CASSSSGGTQETQYF.

The chain links TRBV19 to TRBJ1-1; D is unclear. This CDR3 is built from 14 residues. Germline loops: CDR1 LNHDA, CDR2 SQIVND (reference sequence). Trimming took 6 bases from V and 4 from J, leaving 15 bases between them. The CDR3 protein is CASSLKGTGTEAFF. The CDR3 DNA is TGTGCCAGTAGCCTCAAAGGCACGGGCACTGAAGCTTTCTTT.

This clone appeared a single time. The chain is built from TRBV7-8 and TRBJ2-2; 9 bases match TRBD2. Germline CDR1 SGHVS, CDR2 FQNEAQ. V lost 8 bases, J lost 4 bases, and 8 bases stayed unmatched. The CDR3 extends over 15 amino acids. The CDR3 is CASGGGGRSTGELFF. DNA for the CDR3: TGTGCCAGCGGCGGGGGGGGTAGGTCCACCGGGGAGCTGTTTTTT.

This clone was recorded only once. V gene TRBV28 combines with J gene TRBJ1-1, with D tentatively TRBD1 (5 bases). V lost 1 base, J lost 6 bases, and 18 bases lay in between. CDR1 is MDHEN, CDR2 SYDVKM, per germline. The CDR3 runs to 16 residues. The CDR3 DNA follows: TGTGCCAGCAGTTTATACGTCACGGCCGAACAGGCTGAAGCTTTCTTT. Translation: CASSLYVTAEQAEAFF.

The chain recombines TRBV18 with TRBJ2-5, with a tentative D call TRBD2 (5 bases). Between the trimmed V and J ends, which lost 2 bases and 3 bases, there was a span of 7 bases. The V gene's germline CDR1 is KGHSH and CDR2 LQKENI. This CDR3 is 13 amino acids long. This CDR3 reads CASSPGGEETQYF. The CDR3 DNA reads TGTGCCAGCTCACCAGGAGGAGAAGAGACCCAGTACTTC. The full variable domain, completed using reference TRBV18 and TRBJ2-5, is NAGVMQNPRHLVRRRGQEARLRCSPMKGHSHVYWYRQLPEEGLKFMVYLQKENIIDESGMPKERFSAEFPKEGPSILRIQQVVRGDSAAYFCASSPGGEETQYFGPGTRLLVL.

This chain uses TRBV25-1 with TRBJ2-5; D not certain. Trimming stripped 1 base from V and 5 bases from J, with 5 bases between. Germline-derived CDR1 and CDR2 are MGHDK and SYGVNS. There are 12 residues in the CDR3. As DNA, the CDR3 is TGTGCCAGCAGTGAATCTTGGGAGACCCAGTACTTC. It encodes CASSESWETQYF.

J is TRBJ2-1 and V is TRBV27; possible D gene TRBD1, 6 bases. CDR3 length: 15 amino acids. V was trimmed by 5 bases and J by 0 bases, leaving 11 bases between them. Germline CDR1 is MNHEY and CDR2 is SMNVEV (reference sequence). DNA of the CDR3: TGTGCCAGCAGTCCTAGACAGGCCTCCTACAATGAGCAGTTCTTC. The encoded protein is CASSPRQASYNEQFF.

The chain uses TRBV28 and TRBJ1-3; no reliable D call. CDR1 is MDHEN and CDR2 is SYDVKM in the germline V gene. The CDR3 runs 15 residues. The V end was cut by 6 bases, the J end by 4 bases, with 16 bases between. CDR3 in DNA: TGTGCCAGCAGCCCTGGGCCGAGTCGCGGAAACACCATATATTTT. Amino acid sequence: CASSPGPSRGNTIYF.

The V and J genes are TRBV6-5 and TRBJ2-7; D remains ambiguous. Germline V lookup: CDR1 MNHEY, CDR2 SVGAGI. The CDR3 covers 11 residues. V was shortened by 8 bases and J by 4 bases, with 9 bases between the two germline ends. CDR3 loop: CASGDGYEQYF. The CDR3 nucleotides are TGTGCCAGCGGCGACGGGTACGAGCAGTACTTC.

The chain employs TRBV2 and TRBJ2-3; D call uncertain. CDR3 length equals 14 residues. Germline V gene sequence: CDR1 SNHLY, CDR2 FYNNEI. V lost 2 bases to trimming and J lost 6 bases, with 12 bases between them. The CDR3 sequence: CASSERVNRDTQYF. CDR3 nucleotide sequence: TGTGCCAGCAGTGAAAGGGTCAATAGGGATACGCAGTATTTT.

The rearrangement joins TRBV30 to TRBJ1-6, with D uncertain. V was shortened by 0 bases and J by 9 bases, with 12 bases between the two germline ends. CDR1 is GTSNPN, CDR2 SVGIG, per germline (reference sequence). The CDR3 spans 14 residues. The chain's CDR3 is CAWSVRGGSSPLHF. CDR3 coding DNA: TGTGCCTGGAGTGTACGCGGCGGAAGTTCACCCCTCCACTTT.

The chain carries TRBV11-3 and TRBJ1-1; possible D gene TRBD1, 5 bases. The length of the CDR3 is 14 residues. Between the trimmed V and J ends, which lost 5 bases and 2 bases, there was a span of 12 bases. The V gene's germline CDR1 is SGHNT and CDR2 YENEEA. CDR3 sequence reads: CASSAGGVNTEAFF. As DNA, the CDR3 is TGTGCCAGCAGCGCCGGGGGGGTTAACACTGAAGCTTTCTTT.

CDR3 loop: CASSPRNRASGGPTQETQYF. The DNA of the CDR3 is TGTGCCAGCAGCCCCCGAAACAGGGCTAGCGGGGGGCCTACCCAAGAGACCCAGTACTTC. V is TRBV21-1 and J is TRBJ2-5; TRBD2, as called in the table, went unchecked against the DNA. TRBV21-1 is listed as a pseudogene. The CDR3 is 20 amino acids.

The V gene is TRBV30, the J gene TRBJ1-2; D may be TRBD1 (6 bases). The CDR3 loop spans 13 amino acids. Trimming cost V 2 bases and J 6 bases, with 13 bases left between them. CDR1 and CDR2 (germline): GTSNPN, SVGIG (reference sequence). CDR3 nucleotides: TGTGCCTGGAGTTTGACAGGAGGACATGGCTACACCTTC. Encoded protein: CAWSLTGGHGYTF.

The J gene is TRBJ2-7, the V gene TRBV18, with TRBD2 matching 8 bases. The V segment lost 0 bases and the J segment 2 bases; nucleotides outside the gene matches: 3. The CDR3 totals 15 residues. Looked up from germline, CDR1 is KGHSH and CDR2 is LQKENI. CDR3 sequence reads: CASSPPVGGAYEQYF. Here the CDR3 DNA reads TGTGCCAGCTCACCACCGGTCGGGGGGGCCTACGAGCAGTACTTC.

This clone has a handful of counts. V gene TRBV6-4 combines with J gene TRBJ1-6; the D is unclear. Germline CDR1 and CDR2: MRHNA and SNTAGT. Trimming took 0 bases from V and 9 from J, leaving 9 bases between them. This CDR3 is 14 amino acids long. CDR3: CASSDSLLGSPLHF. CDR3 DNA sequence: TGTGCCAGCAGTGACTCTCTACTTGGTTCACCCCTCCACTTT.

J is TRBJ1-2 and V is TRBV28; D perhaps matches TRBD1 (6 bases). The germline V and J ends were trimmed by 8 bases and 4 bases, with 17 bases remaining between them. The CDR3 contains 14 residues. The germline V gene encodes CDR1 MDHEN and CDR2 SYDVKM. CDR3 protein: CASRLQGRGYGYTF. DNA for the CDR3: TGTGCCAGCCGATTACAGGGAAGAGGCTATGGCTACACCTTC.

The chain uses TRBV5-1 and TRBJ2-5, with D possibly being TRBD1 (6 bases). The germline gives CDR1 SGHRS, CDR2 YFSETQ. CDR3 length: 14 amino acids. Between the trimmed V and J ends, which lost 6 bases and 0 bases, there was a span of 12 bases. The CDR3 loop is CASTLTGNQETQYF. The DNA for the CDR3 is TGCGCCAGCACCCTCACAGGGAACCAAGAGACCCAGTACTTC.

J is TRBJ2-1 and V is TRBV27; D gene ambiguous. The length of the CDR3 is 13 residues. In germline, CDR1 is MNHEY, CDR2 SMNVEV (reference sequence). Between the trimmed V and J ends, which lost 6 bases and 2 bases, there was a span of 8 bases. The CDR3 sequence: CASSRNAYNEQFF. In DNA, the CDR3 is TGTGCCAGCAGCCGTAACGCCTACAATGAGCAGTTCTTC.

This clone has just one count. The J gene is TRBJ1-1, the V gene TRBV5-1; TRBD1 might be the D (5 bases). This CDR3 has 12 residues. The V end was cut by 0 bases, the J end by 10 bases, with 10 bases between. Germline CDR1 is SGHRS and CDR2 is YFSETQ. In DNA form, the CDR3 reads TGCGCCAGCAGCTTGGAAACAGGATCAGCTTTCTTT. Protein: CASSLETGSAFF.

The chain has TRBV19 and TRBJ2-7, with D tentatively TRBD1 (5 bases). CDR1 is LNHDA and CDR2 is SQIVND in the germline V gene (reference sequence). V lost 0 bases and J lost 2, with 11 bases in between. The length of the CDR3 is 15 residues. The CDR3 DNA reads as TGTGCCAGTAGTATAGAACTGGGGCCTCCCTACGAGCAGTACTTC. Protein product: CASSIELGPPYEQYF.

J is TRBJ2-2 and V is TRBV4-2; D is ambiguous. From germline, CDR1 is LGHNA and CDR2 YNFKEQ. This CDR3 has 17 residues. V shed 0 bases and J shed 2 bases, with 13 bases lying between them. DNA of the CDR3: TGTGCCAGCAGCCAAGAGGCGCCAGGTCTTAACACCGGGGAGCTGTTTTTT. This translates into CASSQEAPGLNTGELFF.

CDR3 coding DNA: TGTGCCACCAGCAGACGGGACGGCTACAATGAGCAGTTCTTC. Protein: CATSRRDGYNEQFF. The V call is TRBV15, the J call TRBJ2-1, with D tentatively TRBD1 or TRBD2 (5 bases each). Germline-derived CDR1 and CDR2 are LNHNV and YYDKDF (reference sequence). The length of the CDR3 is 14 residues. Between the trimmed V and J ends, which lost 2 bases and 3 bases, there was a span of 8 bases.

V gene TRBV7-8 combines with J gene TRBJ2-7; tentative D call: TRBD2 (5 bases). V lost 2 bases and J 3 bases, leaving 8 bases between the germline ends. The CDR3 runs to 13 residues. Looked up from germline, CDR1 is SGHVS and CDR2 is FQNEAQ. Written as DNA, the CDR3 is TGTGCCAGCAGCTTAAATGAGGGCTACGAGCAGTACTTC. This gives the protein CASSLNEGYEQYF.

For this clone: The junction shows a germline mismatch at one end, possibly a read error. The chain recombines TRBV2 with TRBJ2-3, with 11 bases identical to TRBD2. The CDR3 length is 17 residues. The germline gives CDR1 SNHLY, CDR2 FYNNEI. In DNA, the CDR3 is TGTGCCAGCAGGGAAGCCCCGGGACTAGCGGCGGGGGATACGCAGTATTTT. Its translation: CASREAPGLAAGDTQYF.

The chain combines TRBV6-5 with TRBJ1-2; D unresolved. CDR1 and CDR2 from the germline V gene are MNHEY and SVGAGI. This CDR3 has 15 residues. V was pared by 2 bases and J by 6 bases, with 16 bases between. The CDR3 DNA follows: TGTGCCAGCAGTTACATGGCGCCCGTTTCGGATGGCTACACCTTC. Amino acid sequence: CASSYMAPVSDGYTF.

J is TRBJ1-1 and V is TRBV19, with 7 bases aligning to TRBD1. V shed 1 base, J shed 7 bases, and the junction held 9 bases outside the gene matches. Germline V gene data show CDR1 as LNHDA and CDR2 as SQIVND (reference sequence). CDR3 length equals 15 residues. The CDR3 sequence is CASSIGTGQGDEAFF. CDR3 coding DNA: TGTGCCAGTAGTATAGGGACGGGCCAGGGGGATGAAGCTTTCTTT.

The rearrangement uses TRBV2 and TRBJ2-5, with D perhaps assigned TRBD1 or TRBD2 (6 bases each). Trimming left V 6 bases short and J 4 bases short, with 9 bases between. The CDR3 covers 12 residues. CDR1 and CDR2 from the germline V gene are SNHLY and FYNNEI. The CDR3 region is CASSGGGETQYF. CDR3 nucleotides: TGTGCCAGCAGCGGGGGCGGAGAGACCCAGTACTTC.

This clone was counted only a few times. The CDR3 sequence is CASSLDVGSTSLWYF. The DNA for the CDR3 is TGCGCCAGCAGCTTGGACGTTGGGTCGACTAGCTTGTGGTACTTC. The chain uses TRBV5-1 and TRBJ2-5; 7 nucleotides match TRBD2. Germline V gene sequence: CDR1 SGHRS, CDR2 YFSETQ. V was clipped by 0 bases and J by 13 bases; unmatched bases: 15. The CDR3 has 15 residues.

The chain is built from TRBV11-1 and TRBJ1-4; D uncertain. The ends were cut back, 3 bases at V and 3 bases at J, with 11 bases in the middle. The CDR3 loop spans 15 amino acids. CDR1 and CDR2 (germline): SGHAT, FQDESV (reference sequence). DNA of the CDR3: TGTGCCAGCAGCTTTAGAGGCGGGGCTAATGAAAAACTGTTTTTT. Translated: CASSFRGGANEKLFF.

This clone was seen more than once but under ten times. V is TRBV19 and J is TRBJ2-5; D not resolved. From germline, CDR1 is LNHDA and CDR2 SQIVND (reference sequence). This CDR3 has 13 amino acids. With 7 bases removed from V and 5 bases from J, the gap between germline ends came to 14 bases. The CDR3 is CASKSSPAETQYF. CDR3 nucleotide sequence: TGTGCCAGTAAATCCAGTCCGGCGGAGACCCAGTACTTC.